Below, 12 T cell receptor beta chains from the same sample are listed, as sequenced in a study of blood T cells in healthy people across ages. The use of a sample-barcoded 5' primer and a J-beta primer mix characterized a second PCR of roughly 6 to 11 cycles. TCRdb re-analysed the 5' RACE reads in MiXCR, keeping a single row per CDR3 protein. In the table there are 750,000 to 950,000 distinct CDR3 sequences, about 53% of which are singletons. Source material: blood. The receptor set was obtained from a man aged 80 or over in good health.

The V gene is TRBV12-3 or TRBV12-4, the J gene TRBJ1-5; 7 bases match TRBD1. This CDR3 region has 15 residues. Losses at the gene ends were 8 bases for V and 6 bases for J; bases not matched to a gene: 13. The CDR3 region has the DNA TGTGCCAGCTCACGAAAGACAGGGCCGGGTCAGCCCCAGCATTTT. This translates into CASSRKTGPGQPQHF.

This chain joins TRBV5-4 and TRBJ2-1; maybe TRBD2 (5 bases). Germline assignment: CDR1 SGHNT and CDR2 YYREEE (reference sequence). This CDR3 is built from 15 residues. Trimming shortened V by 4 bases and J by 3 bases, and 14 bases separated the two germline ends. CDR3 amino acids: CASSTPGSLYNEQFF. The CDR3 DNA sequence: TGTGCCAGCAGCACACCGGGATCTCTCTACAATGAGCAGTTCTTC.

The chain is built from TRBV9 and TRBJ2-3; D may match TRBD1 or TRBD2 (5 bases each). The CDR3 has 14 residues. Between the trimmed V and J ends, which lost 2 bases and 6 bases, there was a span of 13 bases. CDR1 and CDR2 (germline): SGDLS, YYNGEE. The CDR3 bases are TGTGCCAGCAGCGTCATGGGGGTGGGGGATACGCAGTATTTT. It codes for CASSVMGVGDTQYF.

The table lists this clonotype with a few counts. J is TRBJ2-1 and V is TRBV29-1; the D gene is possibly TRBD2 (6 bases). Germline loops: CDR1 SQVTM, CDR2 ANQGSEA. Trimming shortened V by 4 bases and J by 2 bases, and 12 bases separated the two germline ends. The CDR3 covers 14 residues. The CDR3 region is CSVAWGGTYNEQFF. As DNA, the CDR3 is TGCAGCGTTGCATGGGGAGGCACCTACAATGAGCAGTTCTTC.

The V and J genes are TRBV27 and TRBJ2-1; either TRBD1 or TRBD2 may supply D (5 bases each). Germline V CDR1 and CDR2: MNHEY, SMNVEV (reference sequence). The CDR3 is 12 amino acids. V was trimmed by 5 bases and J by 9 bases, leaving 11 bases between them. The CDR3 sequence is CASSHRGTEQFF. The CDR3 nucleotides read TGTGCCAGCAGTCACCGAGGGACTGAGCAGTTCTTC.

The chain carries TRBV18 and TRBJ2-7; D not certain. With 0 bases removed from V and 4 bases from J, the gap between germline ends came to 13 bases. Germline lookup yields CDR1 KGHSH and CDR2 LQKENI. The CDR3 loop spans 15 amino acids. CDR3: CASSPPAPTTYEQYF. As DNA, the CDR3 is TGTGCCAGCTCACCACCCGCACCTACCACATACGAGCAGTACTTC.

The CDR3 DNA sequence: TGTGCCAGCAGCGACGGGGCCGTCTACGAGCAGTACTTC. Amino acids: CASSDGAVYEQYF. V gene TRBV7-9 combines with J gene TRBJ2-4, with D possibly called TRBD1 or TRBD2 (5 bases each). Matching the DNA end better, TRBJ2-7 makes the J call doubtful. Germline V gene sequence: CDR1 SEHNR, CDR2 FQNEAQ (reference sequence). The CDR3 length is 13 residues.

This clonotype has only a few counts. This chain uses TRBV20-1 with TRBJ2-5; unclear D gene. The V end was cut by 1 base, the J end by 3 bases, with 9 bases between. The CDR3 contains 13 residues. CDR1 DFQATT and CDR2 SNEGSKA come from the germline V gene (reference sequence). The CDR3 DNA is TGCAGTGCTAGAGGAGGAATGAAAGAGACCCAGTACTTC. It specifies CSARGGMKETQYF.

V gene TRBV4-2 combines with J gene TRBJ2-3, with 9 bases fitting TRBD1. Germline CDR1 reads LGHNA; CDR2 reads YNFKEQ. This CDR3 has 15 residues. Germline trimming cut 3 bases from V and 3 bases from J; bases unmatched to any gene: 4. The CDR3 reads CASSHSTGGTDTQYF. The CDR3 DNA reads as TGTGCCAGCAGCCACTCGACAGGGGGAACAGATACGCAGTATTTT.

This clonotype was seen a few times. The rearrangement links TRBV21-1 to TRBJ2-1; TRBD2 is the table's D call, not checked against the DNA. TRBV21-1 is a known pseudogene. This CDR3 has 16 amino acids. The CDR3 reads CASSKELAGGTYEQFF. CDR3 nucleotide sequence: TGTGCCAGCAGCAAAGAGTTAGCGGGAGGTACCTATGAGCAGTTCTTC.

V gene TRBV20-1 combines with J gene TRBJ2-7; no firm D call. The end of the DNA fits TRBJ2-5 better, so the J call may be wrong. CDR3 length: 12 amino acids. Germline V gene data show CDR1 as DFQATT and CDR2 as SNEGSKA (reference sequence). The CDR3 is CSARENGETQYF. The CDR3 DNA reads TGCAGTGCTAGAGAGAACGGCGAGACCCAGTACTTC.

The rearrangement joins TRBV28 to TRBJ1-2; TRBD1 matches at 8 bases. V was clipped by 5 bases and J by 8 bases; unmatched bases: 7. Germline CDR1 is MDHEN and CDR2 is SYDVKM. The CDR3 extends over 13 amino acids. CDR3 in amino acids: CASSTRGLGGYTF. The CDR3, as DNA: TGTGCCAGCAGTACCAGGGGGCTTGGAGGCTACACCTTC.